Below, 5 T cell receptor beta chains from the same sample are listed, as sequenced in a study of T cell responses to AZD1222 COVID-19 vaccine. The repertoire was sequenced with immunoSEQ multiplex PCR; TCRdb's copy has only in-frame clones and lacks some. The repertoire consists of 150,000 to 200,000 clones, with about 90% occurring once and the leading ten covering around 10%. The starting material was peripheral blood, obtained 28 days after the second AZD1222 dose. Source of these receptors: an adult who received the AZD1222 COVID-19 vaccine.

This chain connects TRBV19 to TRBJ1-3; 8 nucleotides match TRBD1. This CDR3 contains 16 residues. The V gene end was trimmed by 7 bases and the J gene end by 0 bases; junction bases not matched to a gene: 8. Germline V lookup: CDR1 LNHDA, CDR2 SQIVND (reference sequence). CDR3 DNA: TGTGCCAGTACCTCGGGACAGGATACCTCTGGAAACACCATATATTTT. This translates into CASTSGQDTSGNTIYF.

This clone is a singleton in its sample. This chain joins TRBV4-2 and TRBJ1-2; TRBD1 aligns across 8 bases. The germline V gene encodes CDR1 LGHNA and CDR2 YNFKEQ. V lost 6 bases and J lost 4; bases outside the gene matches: 4. The CDR3 loop spans 13 amino acids. CDR3 in DNA: TGTGCCAGCAGACAGGGGGGGATCTATGGCTACACCTTC. This gives the protein CASRQGGIYGYTF.

The rearrangement links TRBV6-5 to TRBJ2-7, with TRBD2 as a possible D gene (7 bases). Trimming stripped 2 bases from V and 6 bases from J, with 17 bases between. The germline V gene has CDR1 MNHEY and CDR2 SVGAGI. CDR3 size: 15 residues. The CDR3 nucleotides read TGTGCCAGCAGTTACGGGCGGGGGCCCTTCGGCGAGCAGTACTTC. Encoded protein: CASSYGRGPFGEQYF.

The V gene is TRBV2, the J gene TRBJ2-3; 8 bases fit TRBD1. The CDR3 contains 13 residues. CDR1 is SNHLY, CDR2 FYNNEI, per germline. Trimming took 10 bases from V and 0 from J; bases not matched to a gene: 3. This chain's CDR3 is CATRGLSTDTQYF. The CDR3 region has the DNA TGTGCCACCAGGGGGCTCAGCACAGATACGCAGTATTTT.

V is TRBV19 and J is TRBJ2-3; perhaps TRBD1 as D (5 bases). This CDR3 has 16 amino acids. The germline V gene encodes CDR1 LNHDA and CDR2 SQIVND (reference sequence). V gave up 4 bases and J gave up 0 bases, with 14 bases separating them. The CDR3 coding sequence is TGTGCCAGTAGTACCCAGGGTGATTCGAGCACAGATACGCAGTATTTT. Translating gives CASSTQGDSSTDTQYF. Complete variable domain (other parts from reference TRBV19 and TRBJ2-3): DGGITQSPKYLFRKEGQNVTLSCEQNLNHDAMYWYRQDPGQGLRLIYYSQIVNDFQKGDIAEGYSVSREKKESFPLTVTSAQKNPTAFYLCASSTQGDSSTDTQYFGPGTRLTVL.